This TCR beta chain was identified during a study of T cells in Graves' hyperthyroidism and ophthalmopathy. General observations from the study: Model predictions of ophthalmopathy came a median around 7.1 months before onset. In simple terms, a model built on 13 V-J features told ophthalmopathy apart from stable hyperthyroidism. Expanded thyroid clonotypes (above 0.001) were mostly also found in blood.

Comment on this clonotype: The antigen remains undetermined.

Amplification of TCR beta CDR3 regions was performed using RNA transcripts as template. Primed by the HTBI set, a first-round RT-PCR was run on the TCR CDR3. TCRdb reanalysed the multiplex PCR reads using MiXCR and keeps one entry per CDR3 protein. The sample has about 700,000 distinct CDR3 sequences; around 15% are singletons. Patients aged 18 to 65 had newly diagnosed hyperthyroidism of under 2 months' duration. The CDR3 spans 12 residues. In germline, CDR1 is LNHDA, CDR2 SQIVND (reference sequence). The V end lost 3 bases, the J end lost 10 bases, and 10 bases lay between the germline ends. Sequences were obtained from blood. This sequence was found in a woman aged 18-29 years with Graves' hyperthyroidism. This chain links TRBV19 with TRBJ2-1; D is unresolved. Written as DNA, the CDR3 is TGTGCCAGTAGTATCGGCTCAGCCGAGCAGTTCTTC. Translating gives CASSIGSAEQFF.